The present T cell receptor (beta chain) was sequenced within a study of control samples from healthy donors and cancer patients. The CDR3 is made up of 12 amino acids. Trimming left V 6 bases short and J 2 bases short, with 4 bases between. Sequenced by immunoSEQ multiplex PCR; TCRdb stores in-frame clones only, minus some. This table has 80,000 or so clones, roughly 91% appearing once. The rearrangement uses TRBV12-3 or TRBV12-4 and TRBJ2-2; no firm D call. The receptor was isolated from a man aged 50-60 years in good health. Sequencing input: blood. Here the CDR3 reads CASSLNTGELFF. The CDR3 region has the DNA TGTGCCAGCAGCCTCAACACCGGGGAGCTGTTTTTT.